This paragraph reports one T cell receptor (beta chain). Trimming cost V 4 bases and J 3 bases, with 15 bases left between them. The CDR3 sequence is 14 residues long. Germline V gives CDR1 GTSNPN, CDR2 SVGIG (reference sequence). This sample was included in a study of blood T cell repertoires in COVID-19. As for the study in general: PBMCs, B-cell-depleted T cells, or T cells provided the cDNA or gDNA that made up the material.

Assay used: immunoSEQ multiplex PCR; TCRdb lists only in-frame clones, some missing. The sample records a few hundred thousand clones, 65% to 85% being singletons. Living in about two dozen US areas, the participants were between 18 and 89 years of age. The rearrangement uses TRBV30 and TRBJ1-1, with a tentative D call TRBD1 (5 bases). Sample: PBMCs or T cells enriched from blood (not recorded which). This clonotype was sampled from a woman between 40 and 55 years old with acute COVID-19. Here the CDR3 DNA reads TGTGCCTGGATGCTTCGTGGAGGGGACACTGAAGCTTTCTTT. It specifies CAWMLRGGDTEAFF. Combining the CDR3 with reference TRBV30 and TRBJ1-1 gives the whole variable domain SQTIHQWPATLVQPVGSPLSLECTVEGTSNPNLYWYRQAAGRGLQLLFYSVGIGQISSEVPQNLSASRPQDRQFILSSKKLLLSDSGFYLCAWMLRGGDTEAFFGQGTRLTVV.